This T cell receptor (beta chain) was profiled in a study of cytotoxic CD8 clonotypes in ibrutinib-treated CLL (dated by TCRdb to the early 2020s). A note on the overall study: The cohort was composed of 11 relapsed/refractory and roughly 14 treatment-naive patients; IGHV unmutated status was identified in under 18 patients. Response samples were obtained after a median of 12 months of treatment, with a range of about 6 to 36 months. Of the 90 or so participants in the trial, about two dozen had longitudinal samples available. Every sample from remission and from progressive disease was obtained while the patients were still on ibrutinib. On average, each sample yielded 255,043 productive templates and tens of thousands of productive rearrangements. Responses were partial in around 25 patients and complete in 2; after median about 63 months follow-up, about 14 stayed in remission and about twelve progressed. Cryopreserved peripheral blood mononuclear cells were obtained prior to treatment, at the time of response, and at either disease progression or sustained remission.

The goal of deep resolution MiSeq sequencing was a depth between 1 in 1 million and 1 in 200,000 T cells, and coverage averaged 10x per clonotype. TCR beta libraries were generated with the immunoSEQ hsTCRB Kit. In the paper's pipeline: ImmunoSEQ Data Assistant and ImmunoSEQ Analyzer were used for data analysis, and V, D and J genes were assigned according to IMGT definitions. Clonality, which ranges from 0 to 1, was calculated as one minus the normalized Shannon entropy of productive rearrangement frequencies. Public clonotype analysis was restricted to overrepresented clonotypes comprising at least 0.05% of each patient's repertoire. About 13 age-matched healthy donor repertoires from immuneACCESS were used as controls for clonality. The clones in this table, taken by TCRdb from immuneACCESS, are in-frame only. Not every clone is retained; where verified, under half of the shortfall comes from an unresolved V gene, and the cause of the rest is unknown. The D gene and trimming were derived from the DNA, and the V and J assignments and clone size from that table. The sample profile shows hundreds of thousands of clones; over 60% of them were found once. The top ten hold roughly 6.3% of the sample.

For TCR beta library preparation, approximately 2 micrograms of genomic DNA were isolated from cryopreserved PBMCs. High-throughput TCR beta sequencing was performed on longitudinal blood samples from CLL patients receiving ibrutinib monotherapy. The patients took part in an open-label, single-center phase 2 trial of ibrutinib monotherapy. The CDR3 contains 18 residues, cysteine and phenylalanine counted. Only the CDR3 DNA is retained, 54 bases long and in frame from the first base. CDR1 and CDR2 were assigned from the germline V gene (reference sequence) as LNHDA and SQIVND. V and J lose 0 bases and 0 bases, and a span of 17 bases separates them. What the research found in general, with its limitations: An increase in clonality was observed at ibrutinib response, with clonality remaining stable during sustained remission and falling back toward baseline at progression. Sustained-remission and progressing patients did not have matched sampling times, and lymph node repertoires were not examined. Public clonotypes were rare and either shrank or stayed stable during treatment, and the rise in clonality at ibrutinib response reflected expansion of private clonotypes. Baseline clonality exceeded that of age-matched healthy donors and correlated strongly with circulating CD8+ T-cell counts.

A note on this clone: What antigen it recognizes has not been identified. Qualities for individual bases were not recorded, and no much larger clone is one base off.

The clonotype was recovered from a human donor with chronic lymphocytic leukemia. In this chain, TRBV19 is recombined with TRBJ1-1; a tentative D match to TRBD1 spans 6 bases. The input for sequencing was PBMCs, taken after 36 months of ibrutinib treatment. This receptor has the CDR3 CASSIDGAHRAMNTEAFF. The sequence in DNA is TGTGCCAGTAGTATAGACGGAGCTCACAGGGCCATGAACACTGAAGCTTTCTTT.